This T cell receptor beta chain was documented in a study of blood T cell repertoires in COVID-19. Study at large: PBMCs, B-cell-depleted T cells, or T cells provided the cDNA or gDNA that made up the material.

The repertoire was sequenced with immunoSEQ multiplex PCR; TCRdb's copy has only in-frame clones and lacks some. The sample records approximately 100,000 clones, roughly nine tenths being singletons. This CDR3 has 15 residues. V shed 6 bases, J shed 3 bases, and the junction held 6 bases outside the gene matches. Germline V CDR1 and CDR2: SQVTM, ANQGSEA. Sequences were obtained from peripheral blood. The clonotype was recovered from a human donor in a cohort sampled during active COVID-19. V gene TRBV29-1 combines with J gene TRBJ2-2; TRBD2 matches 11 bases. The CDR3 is CSVTPLAGDTGELFF. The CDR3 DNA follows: TGCAGCGTAACCCCACTAGCGGGAGACACCGGGGAGCTGTTTTTT.